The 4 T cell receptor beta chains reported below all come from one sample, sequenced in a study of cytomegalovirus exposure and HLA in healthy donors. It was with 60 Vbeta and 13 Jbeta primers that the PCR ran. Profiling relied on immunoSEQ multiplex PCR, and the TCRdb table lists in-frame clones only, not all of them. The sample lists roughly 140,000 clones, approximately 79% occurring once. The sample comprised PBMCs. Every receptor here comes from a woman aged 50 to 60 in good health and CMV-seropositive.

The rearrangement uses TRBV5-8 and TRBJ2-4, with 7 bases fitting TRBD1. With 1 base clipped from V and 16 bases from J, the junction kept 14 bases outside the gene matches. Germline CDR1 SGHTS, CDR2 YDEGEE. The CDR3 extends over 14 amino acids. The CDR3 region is CASSLPPPPTGFYF. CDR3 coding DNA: TGTGCCAGCAGCTTGCCCCCTCCCCCGACAGGGTTTTACTTC. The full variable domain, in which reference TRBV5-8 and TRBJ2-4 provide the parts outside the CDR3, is EAGVTQSPTHLIKTRGQQATLRCSPISGHTSVYWYQQALGLGLQFLLWYDEGEERNRGNFPPRFSGRQFPNYSSELNVNALELEDSALYLCASSLPPPPTGFYFGAGTRLSVL.

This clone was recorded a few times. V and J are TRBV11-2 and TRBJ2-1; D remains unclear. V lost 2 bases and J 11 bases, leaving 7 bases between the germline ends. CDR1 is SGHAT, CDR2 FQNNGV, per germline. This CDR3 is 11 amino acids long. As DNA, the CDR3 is TGTGCCAGCAGCTTATTAGAGCAGCAGTTCTTC. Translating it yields CASSLLEQQFF.

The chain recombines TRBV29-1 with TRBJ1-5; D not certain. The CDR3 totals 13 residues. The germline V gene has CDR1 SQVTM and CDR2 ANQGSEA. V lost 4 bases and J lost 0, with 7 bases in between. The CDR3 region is CSVAENSNQPQHF. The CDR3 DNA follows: TGCAGCGTTGCGGAGAATAGCAATCAGCCCCAGCATTTT.

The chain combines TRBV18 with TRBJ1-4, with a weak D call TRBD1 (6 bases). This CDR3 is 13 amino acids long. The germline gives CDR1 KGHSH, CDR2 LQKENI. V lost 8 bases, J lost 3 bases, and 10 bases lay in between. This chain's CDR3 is CASIGQPNEKLFF. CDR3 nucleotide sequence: TGTGCCAGCATCGGACAGCCTAATGAAAAACTGTTTTTT.